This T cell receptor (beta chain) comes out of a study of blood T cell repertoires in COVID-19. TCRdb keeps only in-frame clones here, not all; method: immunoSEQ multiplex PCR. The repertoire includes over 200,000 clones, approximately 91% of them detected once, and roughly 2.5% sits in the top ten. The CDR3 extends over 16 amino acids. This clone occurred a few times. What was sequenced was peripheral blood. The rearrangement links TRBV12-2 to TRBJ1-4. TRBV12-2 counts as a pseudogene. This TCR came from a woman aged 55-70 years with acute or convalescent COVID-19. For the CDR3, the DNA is TGTGCAAGTCGCTTACTGGGAGGGTTCGGGGATGAAAAACTGTTTTTT. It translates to CASRLLGGFGDEKLFF.